These T cell receptor beta chains were read from a single sample in a study of T cell responses to AZD1222 COVID-19 vaccine. Sequencing was performed with immunoSEQ multiplex PCR; in TCRdb, only in-frame clones are kept and a portion is missing. The sample has about 180,000 clones, 75% to 90% seen once. Here the sequenced sample was peripheral blood, taken on day 0 of AZD1222 vaccination. Receptor source: an adult in good health. The CDR3 runs from the conserved cysteine through the conserved F or W. D genes are given only for firm matches. Expanded clones are given a class, and other clones once, few, many or no size at all.

NA	TRBV29-1	TRBJ2-7	NA	CSVEAKSAYEQYF	TGCAGCGTTGAGGCCAAGAGCGCCTACGAGCAGTACTTC
NA	TRBV28	TRBJ1-5	NA	CASSYVYSNQPQHF	TGTGCCAGCAGTTACGTTTATAGCAATCAGCCCCAGCATTTT
NA	TRBV19	TRBJ1-5	NA	CASTPGSPSNQPQHF	TGTGCCAGTACCCCAGGGTCACCAAGCAATCAGCCCCAGCATTTT
NA	TRBV6-5	TRBJ1-5	TRBD1	CATTWGQGPSQPQHF	TGTGCCACCACGTGGGGACAGGGGCCTTCTCAGCCCCAGCATTTT
NA	TRBV12-3/TRBV12-4	TRBJ1-1	NA	CASSLGNTEAFF	TGTGCCAGCAGTTTAGGAAACACTGAAGCTTTCTTT
NA	TRBV20-1	TRBJ1-1	TRBD1	CSASKGGQWNTEAFF	TGCAGTGCTAGTAAGGGGGGACAGTGGAACACTGAAGCTTTCTTT
NA	TRBV30	TRBJ2-5	TRBD2	CAWSIRLAPETQYF	TGTGCCTGGAGCATTCGACTAGCCCCAGAGACCCAGTACTTC
NA	TRBV19	TRBJ1-1	TRBD1	CASSIDRRGLTEAFF	TGTGCCAGTAGTATAGATCGCAGGGGGCTTACTGAAGCTTTCTTT
NA	TRBV6-5	TRBJ2-7	NA	CASSYAYSSYEQYF	TGTGCCAGCAGTTACGCCTACAGCTCCTACGAGCAGTACTTC
NA	TRBV7-3	TRBJ2-5	NA	CASSPGLTYQETQYF	TGTGCCAGCAGCCCGGGACTGACGTACCAAGAGACCCAGTACTTC
NA	TRBV5-8	TRBJ2-7	NA	CASSLRELPSEQYF	TGTGCCAGCAGCTTGCGGGAGCTCCCCTCCGAGCAGTACTTC
few	TRBV5-8	TRBJ2-1	TRBD2	CASSFDTSGLSYNEQFF	TGTGCCAGCAGCTTTGATACTAGCGGGCTTTCCTACAATGAGCAGTTCTTC
NA	TRBV7-6	TRBJ2-3	NA	CASSVTSTDTQYF	TGTGCCAGCAGCGTAACTAGCACAGATACGCAGTATTTT
NA	TRBV4-1	TRBJ1-2	NA	CASSQDWGGRNYGYTF	TGCGCCAGCAGCCAAGATTGGGGGGGCAGAAACTATGGCTACACCTTC
NA	TRBV19	TRBJ2-7	NA	CASSIGNGYEQYF	TGTGCCAGTAGTATAGGAAATGGCTACGAGCAGTACTTC
NA	TRBV9	TRBJ1-6	NA	CASSDTGLRSPLHF	TGTGCCAGCAGCGACACAGGGTTGCGATCACCCCTCCACTTT
NA	TRBV18	TRBJ1-4	TRBD1	CASSPSTGTGDEKLFF	TGTGCCAGCTCACCCTCAACCGGGACAGGGGATGAAAAACTGTTTTTT
NA	TRBV14	TRBJ1-1	TRBD1	CASSQEKKLQGAVVMNTEAFF	TGTGCCAGCAGCCAAGAGAAGAAGTTGCAGGGGGCTGTGGTGATGAACACTGAAGCTTTCTTT
NA	TRBV7-9	TRBJ2-7	NA	CASSPNPGNYEQYF	TGTGCCAGCAGTCCCAACCCGGGAAACTACGAGCAGTACTTC
NA	TRBV27	TRBJ2-1	NA	CASSFRDTDDEQFF	TGTGCCAGCAGTTTCCGGGACACCGACGATGAGCAGTTCTTC
NA	TRBV11-2	TRBJ1-1	NA	CASSLDLWQIEAFF	TGTGCCAGCAGCTTAGATCTTTGGCAGATAGAAGCTTTCTTT
NA	TRBV20-1	TRBJ2-5	TRBD2	CSAKREDPRYF	TGCAGTGCTAAGCGGGAGGACCCTAGGTACTTC
once	TRBV19	TRBJ1-5	NA	CASRDHVRGNQPQHF	TGTGCCAGTAGAGACCACGTTAGGGGCAATCAGCCCCAGCATTTT
NA	TRBV19	TRBJ2-5	NA	CASSIRPWETQYF	TGTGCCAGTAGTATTCGCCCCTGGGAGACCCAGTACTTC
NA	TRBV6-5	TRBJ1-5	NA	CASSYGRQGNQPQHF	TGTGCCAGCAGTTACGGCCGGCAGGGCAATCAGCCCCAGCATTTT
NA	TRBV4-2	TRBJ1-2	TRBD1	CASKTGGPANYGYTF	TGTGCCAGCAAGACAGGGGGCCCAGCTAACTATGGCTACACCTTC
few	TRBV5-6	TRBJ1-6	TRBD1	CASSRDRGNSPLHF	TGTGCCAGCTCCCGGGACAGGGGCAATTCACCCCTCCACTTT
NA	TRBV5-1	TRBJ2-1	NA	CASSLGGPYNEQFF	TGCGCCAGCAGCTTAGGAGGTCCATACAATGAGCAGTTCTTC
NA	TRBV7-6	TRBJ1-4	NA	CASSPHGTGVGEKLFF	TGTGCCAGCAGCCCTCATGGGACCGGGGTAGGAGAAAAACTGTTTTTT
NA	TRBV28	TRBJ1-5	TRBD1	CASSSPGTGANQPQHF	TGTGCCAGCAGTTCCCCCGGGACAGGGGCAAATCAGCCCCAGCATTTT
NA	TRBV12-5	TRBJ1-1	NA	CASGIGNTEAFF	TGTGCTAGTGGCATCGGAAACACTGAAGCTTTCTTT
NA	TRBV2	TRBJ2-7	TRBD1	CASSRQGSSYEQYF	TGTGCCAGCAGCAGACAGGGGAGCTCCTACGAGCAGTACTTC
once	TRBV19	TRBJ2-5	NA	CASSIRLPQGPETQYF	TGTGCCAGTAGTATTCGGCTTCCCCAGGGGCCAGAGACCCAGTACTTC
NA	TRBV6-5	TRBJ1-2	NA	CASSYSVGNHYGYTF	TGTGCCAGCAGTTACTCGGTGGGGAACCACTATGGCTACACCTTC
NA	TRBV6-5	TRBJ1-6	NA	CASSHRDNPLHF	TGTGCCAGCAGCCATCGGGACAATCCCCTCCACTTT
few	TRBV3-1/TRBV3-2	TRBJ2-1	TRBD2	CASSAEALAGDNEQFF	TGTGCCAGCAGCGCAGAAGCACTAGCGGGAGACAATGAGCAGTTCTTC
NA	TRBV15	TRBJ2-7	NA	CATSRVTNSYEQYF	TGTGCCACCAGCAGGGTGACGAACTCCTACGAGCAGTACTTC
once	TRBV20-1	TRBJ1-1	NA	CSASPQGDTEAFF	TGCAGTGCCAGTCCCCAGGGTGACACTGAAGCTTTCTTT
NA	TRBV9	TRBJ2-1	TRBD1	CASSADRYNEQFF	TGTGCCAGCAGCGCGGACAGGTACAATGAGCAGTTCTTC
NA	TRBV30	TRBJ1-4	NA	CAVGRRNEKLFF	TGTGCCGTCGGTAGACGTAATGAAAAACTGTTTTTT
NA	TRBV14	TRBJ2-3	NA	CASSQRGSDTQYF	TGTGCCAGCAGCCAAAGAGGGTCAGATACGCAGTATTTT
NA	TRBV5-1	TRBJ1-1	TRBD1	CASSLVGQEMNTEAFF	TGCGCCAGCAGCTTGGTGGGACAGGAGATGAACACTGAAGCTTTCTTT
NA	TRBV6-5	TRBJ2-1	TRBD2	CASISGLAGGNEQFF	TGTGCCAGCATCTCCGGACTAGCGGGAGGTAATGAGCAGTTCTTC
once	TRBV19	TRBJ1-2	TRBD1	CASIRGEGQNYGYTF	TGTGCCAGTATCAGAGGAGAGGGACAGAACTATGGCTACACCTTC